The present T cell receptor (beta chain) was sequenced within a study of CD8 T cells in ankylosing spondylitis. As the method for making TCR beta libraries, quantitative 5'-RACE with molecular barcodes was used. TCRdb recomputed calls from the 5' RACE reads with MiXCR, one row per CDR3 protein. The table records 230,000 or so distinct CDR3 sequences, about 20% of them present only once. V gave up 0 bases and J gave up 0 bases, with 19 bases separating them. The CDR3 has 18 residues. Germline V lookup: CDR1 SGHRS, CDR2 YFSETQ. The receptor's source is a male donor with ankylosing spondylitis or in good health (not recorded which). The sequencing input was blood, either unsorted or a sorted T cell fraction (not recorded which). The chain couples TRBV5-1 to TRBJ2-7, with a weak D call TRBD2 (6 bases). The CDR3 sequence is CASSLDVLSGGSSYEQYF. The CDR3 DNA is TGCGCCAGCAGCTTGGATGTCCTTAGCGGAGGGAGCTCCTACGAGCAGTACTTC.